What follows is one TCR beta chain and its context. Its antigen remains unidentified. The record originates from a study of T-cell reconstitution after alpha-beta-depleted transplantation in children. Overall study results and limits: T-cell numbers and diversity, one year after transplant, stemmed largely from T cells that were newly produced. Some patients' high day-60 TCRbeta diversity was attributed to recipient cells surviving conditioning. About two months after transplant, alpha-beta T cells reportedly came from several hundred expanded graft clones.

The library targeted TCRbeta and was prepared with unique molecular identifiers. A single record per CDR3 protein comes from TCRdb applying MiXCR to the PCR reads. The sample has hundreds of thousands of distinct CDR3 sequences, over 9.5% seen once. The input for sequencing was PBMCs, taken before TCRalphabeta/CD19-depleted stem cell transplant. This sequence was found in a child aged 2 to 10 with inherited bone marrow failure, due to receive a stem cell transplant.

CDR3 DNA sequence: TGTGCCAGCAGTTACGGGGGACAGGGAGCCTACACAGATACGCAGTATTTT. It translates to CASSYGGQGAYTDTQYF. This chain joins TRBV6-5 and TRBJ2-3; 9 bases fit TRBD1. The germline V gene encodes CDR1 MNHEY and CDR2 SVGAGI. J was trimmed by 2 bases and V by 2 bases; bases with no gene match: 8. This CDR3 is built from 17 residues.